This is a list of T cell receptor beta chains from one sample in a study of post-analysis software for immune sequencing data. Via MiXCR, TCRdb re-called the PCR reads, giving one row per CDR3 protein. The repertoire has about 800,000 distinct CDR3 sequences, approximately 30% of them found once; the top ten carry roughly 0.53%. The material sequenced was blood. Source of these receptors: a girl aged 10-17 years with multiple sclerosis. Both conserved end residues are trimmed from each CDR3. The order of the fields is D gene, clone size, J gene, V gene, CDR3 protein. D genes are given only for firm matches. The size entry is marked missing in some rows and otherwise reads once, few, many or a size class.

. | few | TRBJ2-7 | TRBV9 | ASSVTGEAMGQEQY
. | once | TRBJ2-1 | TRBV20-1 | SARVPGVIPNEQF
TRBD1 | . | TRBJ1-1 | TRBV4-2 | ASSQDSGTGVTEAF
TRBD2 | . | . | TRBV28 | SSSGQETQY
. | once | TRBJ1-4 | TRBV20-1 | SARGSLDEKLF
. | . | TRBJ1-2 | TRBV28 | ASSLSHGGLGGYT
. | few | TRBJ1-5 | TRBV20-1 | SARTGRADQPQH
. | few | . | TRBV24-1 | ATSVAVAYNEQY
. | few | TRBJ1-6 | TRBV27 | ASSAGTLTPLH
. | . | TRBJ1-1 | TRBV5-1 | ASSRDFTEAF
TRBD2 | few | TRBJ2-3 | TRBV4-1 | ASSRLAGSGDTQY
. | many | TRBJ2-5 | TRBV29-1 | SVTLGQGSGETQY
. | . | TRBJ1-2 | TRBV7-9 | ASSLGAGGVASSMGYT
TRBD1 | many | TRBJ2-3 | TRBV7-6 | ASSLDRGPTDTQY
TRBD2 | few | TRBJ2-3 | TRBV15 | ATSRDLAGGPGIDTQY
. | few | TRBJ2-1 | TRBV12-3/TRBV12-4 | ASSPMPSSYNEQF
. | few | TRBJ2-1 | TRBV5-1 | ASSLRPGTLGERSYNEQF
. | few | TRBJ1-5 | TRBV27 | ASSRQALSNQPQH
. | few | TRBJ2-3 | TRBV7-2 | ASSQGEDTQY
. | few | TRBJ2-1 | TRBV2 | ASWSMGASLREQF
TRBD1 | few | TRBJ2-3 | TRBV20-1 | SARNGQAQWTDTQY
TRBD1 | . | TRBJ1-2 | TRBV19 | ASSIGTGARAHGYT
. | once | TRBJ2-2 | TRBV20-1 | SASVWNTGELF
TRBD1 | . | TRBJ1-4 | TRBV6-5 | ASSSSQGVGKLF
. | many | TRBJ1-2 | TRBV25-1 | ASNGGYGYT
. | . | TRBJ2-3 | TRBV4-1 | ASSQARGTDTQY
TRBD2 | few | TRBJ2-1 | TRBV10-3 | AISWTSGEGNEQF
. | . | TRBJ2-1 | TRBV7-9 | ASSPGTGDEQF
. | . | TRBJ2-5 | TRBV14 | ASSKAQETQY